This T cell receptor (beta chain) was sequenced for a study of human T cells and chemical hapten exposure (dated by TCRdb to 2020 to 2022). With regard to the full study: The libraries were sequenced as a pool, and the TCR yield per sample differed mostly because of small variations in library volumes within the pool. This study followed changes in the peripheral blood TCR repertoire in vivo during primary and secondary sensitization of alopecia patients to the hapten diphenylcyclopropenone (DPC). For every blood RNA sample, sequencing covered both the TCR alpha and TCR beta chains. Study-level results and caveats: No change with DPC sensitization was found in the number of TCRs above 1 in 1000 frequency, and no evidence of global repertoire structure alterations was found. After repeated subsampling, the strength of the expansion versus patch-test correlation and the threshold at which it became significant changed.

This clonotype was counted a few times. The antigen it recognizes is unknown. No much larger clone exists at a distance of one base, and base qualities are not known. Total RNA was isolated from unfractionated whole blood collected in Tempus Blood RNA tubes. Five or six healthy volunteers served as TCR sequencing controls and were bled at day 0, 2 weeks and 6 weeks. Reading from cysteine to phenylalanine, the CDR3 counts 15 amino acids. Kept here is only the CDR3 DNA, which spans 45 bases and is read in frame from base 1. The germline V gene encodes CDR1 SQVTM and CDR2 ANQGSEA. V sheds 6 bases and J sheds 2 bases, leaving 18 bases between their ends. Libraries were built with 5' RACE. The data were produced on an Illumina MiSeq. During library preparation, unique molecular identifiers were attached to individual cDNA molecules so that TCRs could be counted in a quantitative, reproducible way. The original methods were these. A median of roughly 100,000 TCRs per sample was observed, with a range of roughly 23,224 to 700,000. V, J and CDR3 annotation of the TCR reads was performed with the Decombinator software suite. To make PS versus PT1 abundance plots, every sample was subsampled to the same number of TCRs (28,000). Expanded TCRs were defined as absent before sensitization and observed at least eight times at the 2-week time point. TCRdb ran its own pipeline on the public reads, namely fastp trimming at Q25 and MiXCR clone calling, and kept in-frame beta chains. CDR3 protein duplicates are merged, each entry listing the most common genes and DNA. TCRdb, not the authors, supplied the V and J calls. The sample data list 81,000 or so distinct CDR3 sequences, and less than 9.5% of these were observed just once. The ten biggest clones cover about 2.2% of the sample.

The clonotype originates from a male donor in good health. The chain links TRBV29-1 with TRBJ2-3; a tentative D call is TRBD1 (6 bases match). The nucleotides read TGCAGCGTCTACAGGGAACTATCGTTCACAGATACGCAGTATTTT. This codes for CSVYRELSFTDTQYF.